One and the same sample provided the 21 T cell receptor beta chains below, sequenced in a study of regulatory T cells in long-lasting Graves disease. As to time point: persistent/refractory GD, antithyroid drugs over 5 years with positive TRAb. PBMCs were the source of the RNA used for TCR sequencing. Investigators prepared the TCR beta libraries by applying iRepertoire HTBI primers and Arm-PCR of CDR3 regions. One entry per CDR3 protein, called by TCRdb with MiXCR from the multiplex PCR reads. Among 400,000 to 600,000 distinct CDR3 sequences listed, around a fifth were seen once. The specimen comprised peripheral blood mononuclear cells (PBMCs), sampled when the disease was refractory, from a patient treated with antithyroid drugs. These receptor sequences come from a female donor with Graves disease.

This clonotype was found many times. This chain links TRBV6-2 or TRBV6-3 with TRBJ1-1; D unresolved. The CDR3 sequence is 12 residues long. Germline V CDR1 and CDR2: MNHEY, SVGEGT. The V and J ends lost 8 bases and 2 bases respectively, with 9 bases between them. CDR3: CASSRRNTEAFF. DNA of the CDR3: TGTGCCAGCTCACGTCGTAACACTGAAGCTTTCTTT.

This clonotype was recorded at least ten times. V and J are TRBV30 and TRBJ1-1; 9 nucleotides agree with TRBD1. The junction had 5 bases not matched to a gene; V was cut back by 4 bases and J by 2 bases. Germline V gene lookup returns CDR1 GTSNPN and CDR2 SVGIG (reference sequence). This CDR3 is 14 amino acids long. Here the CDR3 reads CAWTQDRGNTEAFF. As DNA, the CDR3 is TGTGCCTGGACCCAGGACAGGGGCAACACTGAAGCTTTCTTT.

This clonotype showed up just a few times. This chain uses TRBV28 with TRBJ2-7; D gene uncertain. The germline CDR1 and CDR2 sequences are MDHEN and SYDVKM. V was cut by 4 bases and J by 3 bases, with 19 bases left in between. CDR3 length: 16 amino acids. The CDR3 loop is CASSSIAGRFDYEQYF. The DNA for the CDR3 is TGTGCCAGCAGTTCCATCGCTGGTAGATTTGACTACGAGCAGTACTTC.

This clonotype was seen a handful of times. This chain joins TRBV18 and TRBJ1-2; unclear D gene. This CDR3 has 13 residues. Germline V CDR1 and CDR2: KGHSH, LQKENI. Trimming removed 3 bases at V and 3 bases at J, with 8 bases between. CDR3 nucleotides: TGTGCCAGCTCACCTGGCAGCGACTATGGCTACACCTTC. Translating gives CASSPGSDYGYTF. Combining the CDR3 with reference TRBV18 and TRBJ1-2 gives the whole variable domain NAGVMQNPRHLVRRRGQEARLRCSPMKGHSHVYWYRQLPEEGLKFMVYLQKENIIDESGMPKERFSAEFPKEGPSILRIQQVVRGDSAAYFCASSPGSDYGYTFGSGTRLTVV.

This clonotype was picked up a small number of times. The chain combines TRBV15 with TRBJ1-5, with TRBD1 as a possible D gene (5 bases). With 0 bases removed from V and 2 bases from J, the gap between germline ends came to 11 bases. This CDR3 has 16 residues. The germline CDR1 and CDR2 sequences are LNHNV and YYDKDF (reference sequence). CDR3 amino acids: CATSRDLRGGNQPQHF. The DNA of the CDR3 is TGTGCCACCAGCAGAGATTTAAGAGGGGGCAATCAGCCCCAGCATTTT.

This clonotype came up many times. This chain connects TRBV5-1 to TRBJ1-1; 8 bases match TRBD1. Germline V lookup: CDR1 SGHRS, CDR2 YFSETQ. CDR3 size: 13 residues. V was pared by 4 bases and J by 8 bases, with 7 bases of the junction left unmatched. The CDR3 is CASSVGQGREAFF. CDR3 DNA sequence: TGCGCCAGCAGCGTAGGACAGGGTCGAGAAGCTTTCTTT.

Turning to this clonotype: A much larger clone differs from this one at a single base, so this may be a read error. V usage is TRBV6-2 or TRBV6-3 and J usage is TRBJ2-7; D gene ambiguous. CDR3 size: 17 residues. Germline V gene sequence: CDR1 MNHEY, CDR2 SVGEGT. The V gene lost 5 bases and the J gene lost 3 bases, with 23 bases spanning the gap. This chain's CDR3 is CASSEWMGGYYLYEQYF. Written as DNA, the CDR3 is TGTGCCAGCAGTGAGTGGATGGGTGGCTACTACCTCTACGAGCAGTACTTC.

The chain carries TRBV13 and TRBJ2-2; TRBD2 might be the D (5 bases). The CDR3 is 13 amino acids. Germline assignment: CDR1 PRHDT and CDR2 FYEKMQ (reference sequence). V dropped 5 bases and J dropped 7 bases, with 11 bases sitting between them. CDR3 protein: CASSQPRDGELFF. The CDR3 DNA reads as TGTGCCAGCAGCCAACCCCGGGACGGGGAGCTGTTTTTT.

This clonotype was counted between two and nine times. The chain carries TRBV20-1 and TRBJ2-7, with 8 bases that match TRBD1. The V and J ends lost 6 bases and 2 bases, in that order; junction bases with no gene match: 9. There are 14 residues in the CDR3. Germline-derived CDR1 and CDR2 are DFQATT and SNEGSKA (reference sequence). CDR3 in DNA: TGCAGTGCCACGGAGGGACAGGCCACCTACGAGCAGTACTTC. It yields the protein CSATEGQATYEQYF.

The CDR3 DNA reads TGTGCCAGCCGACACCGAACTAACTATGGCTACACCTTC. Its protein is CASRHRTNYGYTF. The J gene is TRBJ1-2, the V gene TRBV6-1, with D hard to call. The V end lost 8 bases, the J end lost 0 bases, and 10 bases lay between the germline ends. The CDR3 sequence is 13 residues long. Germline V gene data show CDR1 as MNHNS and CDR2 as SASEGT.

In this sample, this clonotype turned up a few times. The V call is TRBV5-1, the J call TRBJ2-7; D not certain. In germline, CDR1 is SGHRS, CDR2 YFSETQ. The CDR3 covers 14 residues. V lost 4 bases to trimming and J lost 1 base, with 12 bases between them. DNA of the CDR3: TGCGCCAGCAGCCCCGTTGAATTGTCCTACGAGCAGTACTTC. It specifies CASSPVELSYEQYF.

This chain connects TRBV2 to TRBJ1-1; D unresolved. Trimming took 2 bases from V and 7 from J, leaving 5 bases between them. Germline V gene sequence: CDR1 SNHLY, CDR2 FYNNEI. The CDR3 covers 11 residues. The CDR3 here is CASSENYEAFF. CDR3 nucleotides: TGTGCCAGCAGTGAAAACTATGAAGCTTTCTTT.

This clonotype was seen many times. In DNA form, the CDR3 reads TGTGCCTGCTCCCCGACTAGCGGGGTTTCCTACGAGCAGTACTTC. Encoded protein: CACSPTSGVSYEQYF. The chain employs TRBV6-1 and TRBJ2-7, with 11 bases matching TRBD2. The junction had 10 bases not matched to a gene; V was cut back by 11 bases and J by 1 base. This CDR3 comprises 15 residues. Germline loops: CDR1 MNHNS, CDR2 SASEGT.

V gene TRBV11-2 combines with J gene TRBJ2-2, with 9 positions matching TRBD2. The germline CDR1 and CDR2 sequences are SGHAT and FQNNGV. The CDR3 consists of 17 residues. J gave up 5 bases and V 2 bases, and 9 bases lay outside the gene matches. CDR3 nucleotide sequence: TGTGCCAGCAGCTTAAAGGCAGCGGGAGGTGTTACCGGGGAGCTGTTTTTT. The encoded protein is CASSLKAAGGVTGELFF.

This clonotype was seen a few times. This CDR3 reads CASSLTGVRNTGELFF. In DNA, the CDR3 is TGTGCCAGCAGCTTAACGGGGGTGAGAAACACCGGGGAGCTGTTTTTT. The rearrangement links TRBV11-2 to TRBJ2-2; the D gene is possibly TRBD2 (6 bases). Germline V gives CDR1 SGHAT, CDR2 FQNNGV. There are 16 residues in the CDR3. V was shortened by 2 bases and J by 2 bases, with 12 bases between the two germline ends.

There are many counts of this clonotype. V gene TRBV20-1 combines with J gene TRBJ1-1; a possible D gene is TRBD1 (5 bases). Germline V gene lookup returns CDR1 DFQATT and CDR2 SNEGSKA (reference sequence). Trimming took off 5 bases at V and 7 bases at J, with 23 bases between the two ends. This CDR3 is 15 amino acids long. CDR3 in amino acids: CSAGARVSDSYEAFF. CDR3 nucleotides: TGCAGTGCTGGCGCCAGGGTCTCGGATTCCTATGAAGCTTTCTTT.

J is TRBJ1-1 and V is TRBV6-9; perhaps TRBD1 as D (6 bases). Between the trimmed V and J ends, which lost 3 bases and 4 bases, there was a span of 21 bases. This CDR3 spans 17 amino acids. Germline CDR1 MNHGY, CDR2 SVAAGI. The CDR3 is CASSYLLGYGGFTEAFF. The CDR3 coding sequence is TGTGCCAGCAGTTACCTTTTGGGGTATGGGGGCTTCACTGAAGCTTTCTTT.

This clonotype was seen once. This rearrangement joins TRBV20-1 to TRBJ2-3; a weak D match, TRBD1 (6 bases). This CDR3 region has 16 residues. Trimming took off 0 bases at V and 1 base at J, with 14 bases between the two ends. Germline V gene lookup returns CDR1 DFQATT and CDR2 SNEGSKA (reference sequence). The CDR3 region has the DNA TGCAGTGCTAGAGATGTACAGGGACCCCGCACAGATACGCAGTATTTT. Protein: CSARDVQGPRTDTQYF.

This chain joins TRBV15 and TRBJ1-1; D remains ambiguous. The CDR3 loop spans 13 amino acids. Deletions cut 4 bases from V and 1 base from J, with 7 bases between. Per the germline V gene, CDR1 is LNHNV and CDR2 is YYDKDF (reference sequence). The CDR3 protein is CATSTGRNTEAFF. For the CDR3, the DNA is TGTGCCACCAGCACGGGCCGGAACACTGAAGCTTTCTTT.

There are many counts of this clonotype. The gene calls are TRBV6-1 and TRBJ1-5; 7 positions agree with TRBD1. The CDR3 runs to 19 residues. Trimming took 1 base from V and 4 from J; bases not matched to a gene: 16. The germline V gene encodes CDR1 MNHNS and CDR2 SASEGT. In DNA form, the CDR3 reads TGTGCCAGCAGTGAAGGTTACAGGGGACCGGGGTTTAAGAATCAGCCCCAGCATTTT. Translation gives CASSEGYRGPGFKNQPQHF.

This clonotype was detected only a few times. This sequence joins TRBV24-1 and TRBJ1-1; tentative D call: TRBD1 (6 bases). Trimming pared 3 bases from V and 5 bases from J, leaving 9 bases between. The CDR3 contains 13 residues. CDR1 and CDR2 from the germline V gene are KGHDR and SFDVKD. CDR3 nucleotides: TGTGCCACCAGTGATAACAGGGCGACTGAAGCTTTCTTT. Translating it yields CATSDNRATEAFF.